This TCR beta chain derives from a study of blood T cell repertoires in COVID-19 (dated by TCRdb to between 2020 and 2021). In the study overall: Collaborator samples came from the United States, Italy and Spain and covered acute and convalescent phases of COVID-19. The sample metadata nearly always contained a de-identified subject ID, COVID-19 status, age in years and sex. Where HLA class I and class II types were available, the types were taken from metadata supplied by the sample provider, not from assay-based typing. The prospective study material was composed of cDNA or gDNA derived from T cells, B-cell-depleted T cells, or PBMCs. The samples were drawn from the first 160 participants of the ongoing ImmuneRACE study and from 950 to 1,500 subjects provided by 6 global collaborators. Deeply sampled blood TCRbeta repertoires from subjects exposed to, actively infected with, or recovered from COVID-19 were included in the dataset. The repertoires were made available in a free public database intended to serve as a resource for research on the immune response to SARS-CoV-2. Overall study results and their limits: The quantity of clinical and demographic metadata differed by source and by participant and was supplied without curation.

One collaborating source in Seattle enrolled patients while the patients were actively infected and followed the patients over time throughout the course of disease. Each collaborating institution followed its own protocols to collect whole blood in K2EDTA tubes. Collaborator samples were shipped for TCRbeta analysis as frozen whole blood, isolated PBMCs, or DNA extracted from either sample type. This clone was observed a handful of times. The antigen it recognizes is unknown. No clone much larger than this one lies a single base away; base qualities are absent. The immunoSEQ Assay, a bias-controlled multiplex PCR, was used to amplify TCRbeta CDR3 regions from genomic DNA. Concerning the study's data processing: The number of nucleated cells in each sample was estimated from the amplification of reference gene primers within the assay. To quantify the absolute abundance of each unique TCRbeta CDR3 rearrangement, sequence reads were collapsed and filtered. Productive Simpson clonality was computed per sample as the square root of Simpson's diversity index over productive rearrangements. TCRdb mirrors the immuneACCESS table, restricted to in-frame sequences. Some clones are absent from its copies; in checked studies, under half trace to an unresolved V gene, and the reason for the others is unknown. V, J and clone size were drawn from that table, and D and trimming were deduced from the DNA. In this sample the table shows 250,000 to 400,000 clones, around 89% of which occur a single time. The top ten clonotypes cover 1.5% to 2% of the sample.

V has 3 bases trimmed and J has 8 bases trimmed; junction bases matching no gene number 2. The germline V gene sets CDR1 to SGHTA and CDR2 to FQGNSA. Measured from the cysteine to the phenylalanine, the CDR3 is 13 residues long. The DNA shown is the 39-base CDR3, in frame from base 1. This clonotype was sampled from a woman younger than 45 with COVID-19, enrolled during active disease. Specimen: peripheral blood. The receptor chain draws on TRBV7-2 and TRBJ1-2; 11 middle bases align to TRBD1. The base sequence is TGTGCCAGCAGCTTCCGGGACAGGGGGGGCTACACCTTC. Its coded protein is CASSFRDRGGYTF. The entire variable domain, with the stretches around the CDR3 drawn from the reference TRBV7-2 and TRBJ1-2 proteins, is GAGVSQSPSNKVTEKGKDVELRCDPISGHTALYWYRQSLGQGLEFLIYFQGNSAPDKSGLPSDRFSAERTGGSVSTLTIQRTQQEDSAVYLCASSFRDRGGYTFGSGTRLTVV.